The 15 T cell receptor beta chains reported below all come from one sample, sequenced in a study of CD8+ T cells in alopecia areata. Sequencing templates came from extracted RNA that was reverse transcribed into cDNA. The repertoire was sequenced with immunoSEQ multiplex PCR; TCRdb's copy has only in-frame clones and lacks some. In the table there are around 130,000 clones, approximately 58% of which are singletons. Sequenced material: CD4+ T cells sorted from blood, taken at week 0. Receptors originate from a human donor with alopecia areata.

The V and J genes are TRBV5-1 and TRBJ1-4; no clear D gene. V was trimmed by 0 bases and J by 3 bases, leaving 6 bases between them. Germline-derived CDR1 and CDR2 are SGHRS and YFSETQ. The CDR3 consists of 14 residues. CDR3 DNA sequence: TGCGCCAGCAGCTTGGATGCAGCTAATGAAAAACTGTTTTTT. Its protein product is CASSLDAANEKLFF.

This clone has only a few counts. The CDR3 region is CSVAGLADTQYF. The DNA for the CDR3 is TGCAGCGTTGCGGGGTTAGCAGATACGCAGTATTTT. This chain connects TRBV29-1 to TRBJ2-3, with D perhaps TRBD2 (5 bases). Germline V gene sequence: CDR1 SQVTM, CDR2 ANQGSEA. V was pared by 4 bases and J by 4 bases, with 9 bases between. The CDR3 is 12 residues long.

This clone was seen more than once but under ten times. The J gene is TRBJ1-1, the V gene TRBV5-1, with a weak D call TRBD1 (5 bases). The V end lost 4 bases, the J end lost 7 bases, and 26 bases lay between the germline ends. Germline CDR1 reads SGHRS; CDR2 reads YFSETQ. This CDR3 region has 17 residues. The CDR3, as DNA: TGCGCCAGCAGCCCGGCCCGGATAGTCAGGGAAGGGAATGAAGCTTTCTTT. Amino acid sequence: CASSPARIVREGNEAFF.

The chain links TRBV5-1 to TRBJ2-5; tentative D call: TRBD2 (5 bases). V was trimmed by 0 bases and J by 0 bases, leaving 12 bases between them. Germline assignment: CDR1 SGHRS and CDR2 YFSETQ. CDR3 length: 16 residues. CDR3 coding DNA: TGCGCCAGCAGCTTGGAAGACGGGCGGGACCAAGAGACCCAGTACTTC. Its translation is CASSLEDGRDQETQYF.

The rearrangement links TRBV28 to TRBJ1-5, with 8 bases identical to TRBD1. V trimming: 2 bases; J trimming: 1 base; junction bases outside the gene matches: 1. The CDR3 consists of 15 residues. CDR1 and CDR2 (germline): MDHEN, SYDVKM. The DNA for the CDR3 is TGTGCCAGCAGTTTAGACAGGGGAAGCAATCAGCCCCAGCATTTT. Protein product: CASSLDRGSNQPQHF.

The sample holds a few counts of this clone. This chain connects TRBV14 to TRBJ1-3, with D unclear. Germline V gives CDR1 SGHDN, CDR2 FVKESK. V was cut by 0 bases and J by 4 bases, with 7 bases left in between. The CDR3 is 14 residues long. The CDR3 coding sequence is TGTGCCAGCAGCCAAGATCTTGGGGGAAACACCATATATTTT. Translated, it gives CASSQDLGGNTIYF.

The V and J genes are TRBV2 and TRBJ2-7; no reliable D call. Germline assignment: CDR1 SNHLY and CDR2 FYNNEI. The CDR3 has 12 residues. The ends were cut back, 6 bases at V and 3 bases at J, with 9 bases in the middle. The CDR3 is CASRVDGYEQYF. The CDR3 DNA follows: TGTGCCAGCAGGGTAGATGGCTACGAGCAGTACTTC.

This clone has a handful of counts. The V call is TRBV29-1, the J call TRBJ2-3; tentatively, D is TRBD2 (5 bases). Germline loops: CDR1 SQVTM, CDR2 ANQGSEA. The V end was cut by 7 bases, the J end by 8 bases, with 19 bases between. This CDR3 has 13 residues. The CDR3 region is CSGLGASAGTQYF. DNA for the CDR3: TGCAGCGGATTGGGAGCAAGCGCGGGTACGCAGTATTTT.

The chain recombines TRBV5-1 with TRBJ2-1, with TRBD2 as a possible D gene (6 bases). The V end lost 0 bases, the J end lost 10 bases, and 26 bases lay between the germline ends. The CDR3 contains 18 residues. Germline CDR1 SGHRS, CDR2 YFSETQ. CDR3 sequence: CASSLGPNRDSPLGEQFF. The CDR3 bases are TGCGCCAGCAGCTTGGGCCCCAACCGGGACTCCCCGTTGGGAGAGCAGTTCTTC.

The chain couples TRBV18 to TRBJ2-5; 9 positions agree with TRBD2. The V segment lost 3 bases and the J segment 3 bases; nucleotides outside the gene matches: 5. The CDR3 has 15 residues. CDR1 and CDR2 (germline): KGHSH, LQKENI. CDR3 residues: CASSPMGLAEETQYF. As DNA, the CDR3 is TGTGCCAGCTCACCCATGGGACTAGCAGAAGAGACCCAGTACTTC.

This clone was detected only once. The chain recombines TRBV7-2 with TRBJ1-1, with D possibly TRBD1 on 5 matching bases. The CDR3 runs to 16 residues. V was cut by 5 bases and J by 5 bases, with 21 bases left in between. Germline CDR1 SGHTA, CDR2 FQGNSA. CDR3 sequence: CASSLGGRGWNTEAFF. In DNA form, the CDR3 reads TGTGCCAGCAGCCTCGGGGGTCGGGGTTGGAATACTGAAGCTTTCTTT.

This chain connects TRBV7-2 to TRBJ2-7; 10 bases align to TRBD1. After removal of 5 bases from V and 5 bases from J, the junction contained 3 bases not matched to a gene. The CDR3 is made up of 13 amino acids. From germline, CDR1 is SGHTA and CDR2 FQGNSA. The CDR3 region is CASSGDRGHEQYF. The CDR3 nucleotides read TGTGCCAGCAGCGGGGACAGGGGCCACGAGCAGTACTTC. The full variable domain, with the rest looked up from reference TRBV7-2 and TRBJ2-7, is GAGVSQSPSNKVTEKGKDVELRCDPISGHTALYWYRQSLGQGLEFLIYFQGNSAPDKSGLPSDRFSAERTGGSVSTLTIQRTQQEDSAVYLCASSGDRGHEQYFGPGTRLTVT.

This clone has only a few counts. Here the CDR3 reads CASSFELGRRNTIYF. CDR3 bases: TGTGCCAGCAGCTTCGAATTGGGTAGAAGAAACACCATATATTTT. J is TRBJ1-3 and V is TRBV5-6; D is ambiguous. Trimming took 2 bases from V and 5 from J, leaving 14 bases between them. CDR1 and CDR2 from the germline V gene are SGHDT and YYEEEE. The CDR3 contains 15 residues.

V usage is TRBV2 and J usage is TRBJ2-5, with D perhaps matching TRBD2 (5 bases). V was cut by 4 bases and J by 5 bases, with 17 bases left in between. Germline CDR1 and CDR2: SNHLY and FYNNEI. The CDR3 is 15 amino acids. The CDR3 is CASSAERTYWETQYF. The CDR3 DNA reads TGTGCCAGCAGTGCGGAGCGGACGTACTGGGAGACCCAGTACTTC.

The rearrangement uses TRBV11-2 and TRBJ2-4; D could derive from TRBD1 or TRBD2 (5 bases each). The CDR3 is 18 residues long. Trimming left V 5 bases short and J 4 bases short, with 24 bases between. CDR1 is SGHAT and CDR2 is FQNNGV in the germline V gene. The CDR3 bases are TGTGCCAGCAGCGAGCTTTTTTCAGGCAGGGAGAAAAAAAACATTCAGTACTTC. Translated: CASSELFSGREKKNIQYF.